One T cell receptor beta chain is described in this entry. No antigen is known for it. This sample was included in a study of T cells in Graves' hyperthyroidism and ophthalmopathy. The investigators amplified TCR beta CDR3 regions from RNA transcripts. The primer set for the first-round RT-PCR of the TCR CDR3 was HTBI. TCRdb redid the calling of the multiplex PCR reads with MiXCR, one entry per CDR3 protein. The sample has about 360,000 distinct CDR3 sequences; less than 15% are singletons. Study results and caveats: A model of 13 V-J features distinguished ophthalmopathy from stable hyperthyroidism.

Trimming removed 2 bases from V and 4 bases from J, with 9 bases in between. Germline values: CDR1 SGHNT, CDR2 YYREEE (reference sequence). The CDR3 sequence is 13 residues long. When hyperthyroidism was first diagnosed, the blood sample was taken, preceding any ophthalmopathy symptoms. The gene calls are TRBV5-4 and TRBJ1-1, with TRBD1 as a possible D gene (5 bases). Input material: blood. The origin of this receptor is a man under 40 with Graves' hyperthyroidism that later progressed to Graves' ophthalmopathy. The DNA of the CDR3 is TGTGCCAGCAGCTTACCGGGGACCACTGAAGCTTTCTTT. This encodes CASSLPGTTEAFF.